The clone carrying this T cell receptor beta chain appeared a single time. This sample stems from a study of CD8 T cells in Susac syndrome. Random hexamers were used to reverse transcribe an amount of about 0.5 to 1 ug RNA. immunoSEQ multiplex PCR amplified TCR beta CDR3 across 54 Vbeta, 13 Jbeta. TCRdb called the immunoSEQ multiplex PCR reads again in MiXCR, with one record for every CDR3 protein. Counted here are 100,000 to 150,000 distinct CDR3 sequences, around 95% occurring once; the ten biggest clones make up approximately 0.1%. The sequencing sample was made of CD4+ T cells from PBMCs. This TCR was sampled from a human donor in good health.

CDR3 bases: TGCAGCGTACGATGGTCCGATACGCAGTATTTT. It translates to CSVRWSDTQYF. This chain joins TRBV29-1 and TRBJ2-3, with unresolved D. Trimming shortened V by 6 bases and J by 6 bases, and 10 bases separated the two germline ends. The CDR3 is made up of 11 amino acids. Germline CDR1 SQVTM, CDR2 ANQGSEA.